The clone carrying this T cell receptor (beta chain) was seen only a few times. Its antigen is unknown. These data are taken from a study of long-term antiretroviral therapy in people with HIV. Study-wide findings and caveats: Nothing was known about ART adherence, viral resistance or changes in therapy. All blood samples came from the years 2004 to 2017, possibly under older ART regimens.

The germline CDR1 and CDR2 sequences are SGHNT and YYREEE (reference sequence). Trimming took off 0 bases at V and 1 base at J, with 7 bases between the two ends. The length of the CDR3 is 14 residues. No fewer than two post-ART and no fewer than one pre-ART PBMC samples existed for each donor. With survey level as its setting, the immunoSEQ assay was v3.0. The sequencing target was about 35,000-55,000 T-cell genomes per sample. Produced via immunoSEQ multiplex PCR; TCRdb's table is partial and in-frame only. This table holds 30,000 or so clones, more than 70% found once. The clonotype originates from a man between 18 and 29 years old with HIV. The J gene is TRBJ1-1, the V gene TRBV5-4, with D unresolved. The sample was unsorted PBMCs, taken 1.5 years before starting antiretroviral therapy. The CDR3 sequence: CASSLGERNTEAFF. CDR3 sequence (DNA): TGTGCCAGCAGCTTGGGGGAAAGGAACACTGAAGCTTTCTTT.